This T cell receptor beta chain appears in the sequencing data of a study of naive and memory T cell subsets. As regards this clonotype: Its antigen is as yet unknown.

The CDR3 contains 13 residues. The V end was cut by 9 bases, the J end by 4 bases, with 16 bases between. Per germline, CDR1 MNHEY and CDR2 SVGEGT. Alpha and beta libraries were amplified separately from the second PCR onward. CD8 T cells were positively selected from what remained after CD4 positive selection. Study-level findings and limits: Over 85% of naive TCR sequences appeared only once, unlike memory subsets. Naive repertoires, especially CD8, held a few larger clonotypes, possibly memory cells re-expressing CD45RA. Gini index rose across naive, CM, EM and EMRA in CD4 and CD8.

An equimolar mix of two oligonucleotides served as the beta constant-region primer for TRBC1 and TRBC2. The ligated cDNA underwent four PCR rounds using SP2 and nested alpha and beta constant-region primers. TCRdb reprocessed the UMI-ligation and nested PCR reads via MiXCR and lists one record per CDR3 protein. The top ten clones hold around 0.13% of a sample with tens of thousands of distinct CDR3 sequences, about 11% of them seen once. The chain recombines TRBV6-2 or TRBV6-3 with TRBJ2-7; D unresolved. This receptor was obtained from a human donor in good health. Sequenced sample: naive CD4+ T cells from blood. CDR3 sequence reads: CASQRQSLYEQYF. The CDR3 nucleotides read TGTGCCAGTCAACGGCAGTCACTTTACGAGCAGTACTTC.